The 20 T cell receptor beta chains below were found in one sample sequenced in a study of T cell changes during pregnancy in multiple sclerosis. Using immunoSEQ multiplex PCR, the repertoire was profiled, and TCRdb retains in-frame clones only, with some absent. The sample includes approximately 80,000 clones, 94% of them seen just once. The specimen was peripheral blood, collected in the third trimester of pregnancy. All receptors come from a female donor with multiple sclerosis, enrolled in a pregnancy study.

This clone showed up just once. The J gene is TRBJ2-2, the V gene TRBV2, with 9 bases identical to TRBD1. The CDR3 sequence is 13 residues long. Germline lookup yields CDR1 SNHLY and CDR2 FYNNEI. V was pared by 9 bases and J by 5 bases, with 4 bases of the junction left unmatched. The CDR3 spells CASGQGITGELFF. The CDR3 nucleotides read TGTGCCAGTGGACAGGGGATAACCGGGGAGCTGTTTTTT.

This rearrangement joins TRBV18 to TRBJ1-5; a weak D match, TRBD1 (5 bases). The V and J ends lost 3 bases and 5 bases respectively, with 23 bases between them. Looked up from germline, CDR1 is KGHSH and CDR2 is LQKENI. The CDR3 loop spans 18 amino acids. CDR3: CASSPSLRGEGSYQPQHF. The CDR3 DNA follows: TGTGCCAGCTCACCTAGCCTTCGAGGGGAGGGGAGTTATCAGCCCCAGCATTTT.

This clone was seen just once. The V gene is TRBV7-8, the J gene TRBJ1-2; TRBD1 might be the D (6 bases). Germline V gene lookup returns CDR1 SGHVS and CDR2 FQNEAQ. The CDR3 sequence is 14 residues long. V was trimmed by 1 base and J by 8 bases, leaving 14 bases between them. This CDR3 is CASSLGAEQGGYTF. CDR3 DNA sequence: TGTGCCAGCAGCTTAGGCGCGGAACAGGGCGGCTACACCTTC.

The chain combines TRBV27 with TRBJ1-3; 8 positions agree with TRBD1. The CDR3 runs 15 residues. Germline CDR1 is MNHEY and CDR2 is SMNVEV (reference sequence). V gave up 4 bases and J gave up 4 bases; unmatched junction bases: 6. Here the CDR3 DNA reads TGTGCCAGCAGTTCGGAGAGGACAGGGGGAAACACCATATATTTT. Translated, it gives CASSSERTGGNTIYF.

The V call is TRBV6-1, the J call TRBJ2-1, with 8 bases lining up with TRBD2. The CDR3 sequence is 15 residues long. Germline-derived CDR1 and CDR2 are MNHNS and SASEGT. Trimming removed 1 base from V and 3 bases from J; junction bases left unmatched: 2. The CDR3 is CASSEGSGGYNEQFF. The CDR3 nucleotides are TGTGCCAGCAGTGAAGGGAGCGGGGGCTACAATGAGCAGTTCTTC.

This chain connects TRBV2 to TRBJ2-5; 7 bases agree with TRBD2. There are 15 residues in the CDR3. J was trimmed by 0 bases and V by 4 bases; bases with no gene match: 5. Germline V gene sequence: CDR1 SNHLY, CDR2 FYNNEI. CDR3 in DNA: TGTGCCAGCAGTGGCGGGGGTAACCACCAAGAGACCCAGTACTTC. Translation: CASSGGGNHQETQYF.

The chain employs TRBV7-3 and TRBJ2-2, with 13 bases matching TRBD2. The CDR3 runs to 16 residues. Germline CDR1 and CDR2: SGHTA and FQGTGA. The ends lost 4 bases at V and 5 bases at J; junction bases unmatched: 4. CDR3 sequence (DNA): TGTGCCAGCAGCTCAGGGGGACTAGCGGGGACCGGGGAGCTGTTTTTT. The encoded protein is CASSSGGLAGTGELFF.

This clone was recorded only once. The chain uses TRBV2 and TRBJ1-2, with D maybe TRBD1 (5 bases). In germline, CDR1 is SNHLY, CDR2 FYNNEI. This CDR3 is built from 14 residues. Deletions cut 0 bases from V and 8 bases from J, with 13 bases between. CDR3 residues: CASSEAGGFGGYTF. The CDR3 bases are TGTGCCAGCAGTGAAGCGGGGGGGTTCGGGGGCTACACCTTC.

This chain uses TRBV6-5 with TRBJ1-4, with TRBD1 matching over 9 bases. The CDR3 sequence is 14 residues long. The V and J ends lost 2 bases and 12 bases, in that order; junction bases with no gene match: 7. Germline V gene sequence: CDR1 MNHEY, CDR2 SVGAGI. The CDR3: CASSYGQGRYELFF. DNA for the CDR3: TGTGCCAGCAGTTACGGACAGGGGCGGTACGAACTGTTTTTT.

On this clone: This same CDR3 is encoded by further DNA sequences in the sample. CDR3 DNA: TGTGCCAGCAGCTTCGGGGAGGGTGGCTACACCTTC. Translating gives CASSFGEGGYTF. The chain combines TRBV7-9 with TRBJ1-2; D gene uncertain. The CDR3 length is 12 residues. Germline lookup yields CDR1 SEHNR and CDR2 FQNEAQ (reference sequence). Between the trimmed V and J ends, which lost 3 bases and 7 bases, there was a span of 9 bases.

The chain employs TRBV6-6 and TRBJ1-5, with TRBD1 matching 9 bases. The CDR3 is 14 residues long. Germline V gene data show CDR1 as MNHNY and CDR2 as SVGAGI (reference sequence). V was clipped by 2 bases and J by 5 bases; unmatched bases: 1. The CDR3 DNA reads as TGTGCCAGCAGTTACAGGGACAGGGATCAGCCCCAGCATTTT. It encodes CASSYRDRDQPQHF.

In the case of this clone: One junction end does not reproduce the germline sequence, and a read error may be involved. The rearrangement links TRBV5-1 to TRBJ1-2; D perhaps matches TRBD1 (5 bases). This CDR3 has 14 residues. Germline V gene sequence: CDR1 SGHRS, CDR2 YFSETQ. The CDR3 nucleotides are TGCGCCAGCACCTTGGGTCCGGGGGACTATGGCTACACCTTC. It translates to CASTLGPGDYGYTF.

The genes are TRBV5-6 and TRBJ1-2; 10 nucleotides line up with TRBD1. With V trimmed by 4 bases and J by 8 bases, 20 bases remained unmatched. The CDR3 spans 18 residues. Germline V gene sequence: CDR1 SGHDT, CDR2 YYEEEE. The CDR3 here is CASSLGTGAQLALWGYTF. Written as DNA, the CDR3 is TGTGCCAGCAGCCTAGGGACAGGGGCCCAACTGGCCCTATGGGGCTACACCTTC.

The rearrangement joins TRBV5-6 to TRBJ2-1; unclear D gene. This CDR3 spans 15 amino acids. Germline assignment: CDR1 SGHDT and CDR2 YYEEEE. The ends were cut back, 0 bases at V and 8 bases at J, with 15 bases in the middle. DNA of the CDR3: TGTGCCAGCAGCTTGGCTAGTGTCGCTGGGTATGAGCAGTTCTTC. This codes for CASSLASVAGYEQFF.

The V and J genes are TRBV6-1 and TRBJ1-2; D uncertain. Germline V gives CDR1 MNHNS, CDR2 SASEGT. The CDR3 totals 15 residues. V shed 2 bases and J shed 3 bases, with 13 bases lying between them. Written as DNA, the CDR3 is TGTGCCAGCAGTGAATCGTTCGGCCGGGACTATGGCTACACCTTC. Protein product: CASSESFGRDYGYTF.

V and J are TRBV29-1 and TRBJ2-1; a weak D match, TRBD1 (5 bases). V was shortened by 0 bases and J by 15 bases, with 12 bases between the two germline ends. The germline gives CDR1 SQVTM, CDR2 ANQGSEA. The CDR3 has 11 amino acids. As DNA, the CDR3 is TGCAGCGTTGAAGACGGACACGCCGGGTTCTTC. It encodes CSVEDGHAGFF.

The CDR3 coding sequence is TGTGCCAGCAGTGAATCCCAGAACCTCTATGGCTACACCTTC. Amino acids: CASSESQNLYGYTF. This chain links TRBV6-1 with TRBJ1-2; D remains unclear. The CDR3 sequence is 14 residues long. Germline V gives CDR1 MNHNS, CDR2 SASEGT. Trimming removed 2 bases at V and 4 bases at J, with 11 bases between.

The rearrangement uses TRBV5-8 and TRBJ1-2; 9 positions match TRBD1. There are 15 residues in the CDR3. CDR1 and CDR2 (germline): SGHTS, YDEGEE. With V trimmed by 4 bases and J by 3 bases, 7 bases remained unmatched. The CDR3 DNA sequence: TGTGCCAGCAGCCGTAGGACAGGGGAGGACTATGGCTACACCTTC. Residues: CASSRRTGEDYGYTF.

V gene TRBV5-1 combines with J gene TRBJ1-2; no reliable D call. The CDR3 is 11 amino acids. V gave up 7 bases and J gave up 4 bases, with 8 bases separating them. Looked up from germline, CDR1 is SGHRS and CDR2 is YFSETQ. The CDR3, as DNA: TGCGCCAGCGGGCGTCTCTATGGCTACACCTTC. This encodes CASGRLYGYTF.

The genes are TRBV5-5 and TRBJ1-2; possible D gene TRBD1, 5 bases. Germline V lookup: CDR1 SGHKS, CDR2 YYEKEE (reference sequence). This CDR3 spans 13 amino acids. Between the trimmed V and J ends, which lost 1 base and 4 bases, there was a span of 8 bases. The chain's CDR3 is CASSLSTVYGYTF. Here the CDR3 DNA reads TGTGCCAGCAGCTTGTCGACAGTCTATGGCTACACCTTC.